One T cell receptor (beta chain) is described in this entry. Its cognate antigen is unknown. The sample belongs to a study of CD8 T cells in ankylosing spondylitis. General study results and limits: Seemingly characteristic of ankylosing spondylitis blood was a TCR beta motif consisting of several highly homologous variants.

With V trimmed by 0 bases and J by 5 bases, 6 bases remained unmatched. Germline loops: CDR1 MNHEY, CDR2 SVGAGI. This CDR3 has 16 residues. Each CDR3 protein is one row after TCRdb ran MiXCR on the 5' RACE reads. The data contain about 800,000 distinct CDR3 sequences, about 12% of them singletons. This TCR was sampled from a male donor with ankylosing spondylitis. The V gene is TRBV6-5, the J gene TRBJ2-3; 9 bases agree with TRBD2. The material sequenced was blood, either unsorted or a sorted T cell fraction (not recorded which). This CDR3 is CASSYSYGLAIDTQYF. The CDR3 nucleotides read TGTGCCAGCAGTTACTCCTACGGACTAGCGATAGATACGCAGTATTTT.